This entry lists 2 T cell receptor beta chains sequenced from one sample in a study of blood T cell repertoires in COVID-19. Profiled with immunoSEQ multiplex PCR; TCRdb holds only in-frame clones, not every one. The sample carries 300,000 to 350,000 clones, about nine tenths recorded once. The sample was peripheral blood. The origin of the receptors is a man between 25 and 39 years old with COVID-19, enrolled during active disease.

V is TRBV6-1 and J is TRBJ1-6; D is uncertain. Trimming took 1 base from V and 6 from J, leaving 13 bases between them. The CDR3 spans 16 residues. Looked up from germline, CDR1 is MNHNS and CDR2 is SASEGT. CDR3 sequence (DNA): TGTGCCAGCAGTGAAGATCCGGGGTTCGCTAATTCACCCCTCCACTTT. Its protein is CASSEDPGFANSPLHF.

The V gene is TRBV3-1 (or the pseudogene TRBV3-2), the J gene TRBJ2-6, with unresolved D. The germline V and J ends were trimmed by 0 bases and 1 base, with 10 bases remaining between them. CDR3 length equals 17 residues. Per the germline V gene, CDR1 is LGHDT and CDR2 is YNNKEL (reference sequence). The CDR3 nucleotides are TGTGCCAGCAGCCAAGATCTTTCTAGGTCTGGGGCCAACGTCCTGACTTTC. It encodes CASSQDLSRSGANVLTF.